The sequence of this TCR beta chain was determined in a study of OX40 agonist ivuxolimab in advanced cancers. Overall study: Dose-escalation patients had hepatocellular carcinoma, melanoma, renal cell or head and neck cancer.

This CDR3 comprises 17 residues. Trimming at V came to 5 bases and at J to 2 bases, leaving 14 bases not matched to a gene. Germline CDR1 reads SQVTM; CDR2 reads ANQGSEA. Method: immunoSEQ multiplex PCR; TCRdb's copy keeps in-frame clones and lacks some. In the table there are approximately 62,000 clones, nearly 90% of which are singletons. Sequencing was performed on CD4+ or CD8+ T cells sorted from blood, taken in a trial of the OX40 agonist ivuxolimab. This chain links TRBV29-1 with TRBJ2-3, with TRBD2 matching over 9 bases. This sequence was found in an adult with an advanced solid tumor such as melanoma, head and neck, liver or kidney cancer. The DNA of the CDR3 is TGCAGCGTTCCCATATATCTCCGCGGGAGGGCCACAGATACGCAGTATTTT. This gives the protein CSVPIYLRGRATDTQYF.